The 9 T cell receptor beta chains below were found in one sample sequenced in a study of blood T cell repertoires in COVID-19. Measured with immunoSEQ multiplex PCR; TCRdb has only the in-frame clones, and not every one. Of 180,000 or so clones in the sample, 78% were seen once. Sequences were obtained from peripheral blood. The receptors derive from a woman older than 75 with active or convalescent COVID-19.

The J gene is TRBJ2-7, the V gene TRBV6-5, with TRBD1 matching over 9 bases. Germline-derived CDR1 and CDR2 are MNHEY and SVGAGI. The V and J ends lost 6 bases and 2 bases, in that order; junction bases with no gene match: 5. The CDR3 spans 14 residues. In nucleotides, the CDR3 is TGTGCCAGCAGCCCCGGGACAGGGCCCTACGAGCAGTACTTC. It yields the protein CASSPGTGPYEQYF.

The chain's CDR3 is CASSSPGAHSPLHF. Here the CDR3 DNA reads TGTGCCAGCAGCTCCCCGGGAGCGCATTCACCCCTCCACTTT. The chain recombines TRBV5-5 with TRBJ1-6; no firm D call. CDR3 size: 14 residues. V lost 3 bases and J lost 8, with 12 bases in between. Germline V gene sequence: CDR1 SGHKS, CDR2 YYEKEE (reference sequence).

The chain recombines TRBV9 with TRBJ1-4, with D unresolved. The CDR3 is 14 residues long. Trimming pared 3 bases from V and 2 bases from J, leaving 8 bases between. Germline V gene data show CDR1 as SGDLS and CDR2 as YYNGEE. CDR3 nucleotides: TGTGCCAGCAGCGCTGGCGGCACTAATGAAAAACTGTTTTTT. Translation gives CASSAGGTNEKLFF.

The rearrangement joins TRBV10-3 to TRBJ1-4; tentatively, D is TRBD1 (5 bases). Germline V gene sequence: CDR1 ENHRY, CDR2 SYGVKD. The CDR3 length is 14 residues. V was shortened by 3 bases and J by 4 bases, with 9 bases between the two germline ends. In DNA form, the CDR3 reads TGTGCCATCAGTGATTCTCAGGGTAATGAAAAACTGTTTTTT. It codes for CAISDSQGNEKLFF.

V gene TRBV12-3 or TRBV12-4 combines with J gene TRBJ1-2; D perhaps matches TRBD1 (5 bases). V lost 6 bases and J 7 bases, leaving 12 bases between the germline ends. The CDR3 runs to 12 residues. CDR3 protein: CASSPGQSGYTF. The CDR3 nucleotides are TGTGCCAGCAGCCCCGGACAATCTGGCTACACCTTC.

The CDR3 sequence: CASSSLGGGAGAEAFF. CDR3 DNA: TGCGCCAGCAGCTCATTGGGGGGAGGCGCCGGGGCTGAAGCTTTCTTT. J is TRBJ1-1 and V is TRBV5-1, with D maybe TRBD1 (5 bases). This CDR3 region has 16 residues. The germline CDR1 and CDR2 sequences are SGHRS and YFSETQ. Trimming pared 3 bases from V and 6 bases from J, leaving 21 bases between.

This chain uses TRBV6-4 with TRBJ2-7; a possible D gene is TRBD1 (6 bases). Germline CDR1 MRHNA, CDR2 SNTAGT. The CDR3 sequence is 13 residues long. With 5 bases removed from V and 6 bases from J, the gap between germline ends came to 14 bases. This CDR3 reads CASSQGSSTEQYF. DNA for the CDR3: TGTGCCAGCAGTCAGGGGTCTTCAACCGAGCAGTACTTC.

This clone was seen only a few times. The V gene is TRBV27, the J gene TRBJ1-6; tentative D call: TRBD1 (5 bases). The CDR3 length is 14 residues. The V and J ends lost 2 bases and 7 bases respectively, with 9 bases between them. The germline V gene encodes CDR1 MNHEY and CDR2 SMNVEV (reference sequence). The CDR3 loop is CASSLRGGNSPLHF. The CDR3 DNA is TGTGCCAGCAGTTTAAGGGGAGGGAATTCACCCCTCCACTTT.

V usage is TRBV28 and J usage is TRBJ1-2; D call uncertain. The germline V and J ends were trimmed by 5 bases and 7 bases, with 23 bases remaining between them. The germline CDR1 and CDR2 sequences are MDHEN and SYDVKM. This CDR3 has 16 residues. CDR3 residues: CASSITSSGVSFGYTF. The DNA for the CDR3 is TGTGCCAGCAGTATCACTTCCTCGGGAGTCTCTTTTGGCTACACCTTC.